The 9 T cell receptor beta chains listed next were all sequenced from one sample in a study of STAT5B mutations in CD4+ large granular lymphocyte leukemia. Generated by immunoSEQ multiplex PCR, the TCRdb table keeps only in-frame clones and is missing some. The data contain around 50,000 clones, about 80% of them singletons. The sample was CD4+ T cells from blood buffy coats. The origin of the receptors is a human donor in good health.

CDR3 nucleotides: TGTGCCAGCAGGAGCCGGGACACCTCCTACGAGCAGTACTTC. It encodes CASRSRDTSYEQYF. This chain connects TRBV6-1 to TRBJ2-7; possible D gene TRBD1, 6 bases. Germline V gene lookup returns CDR1 MNHNS and CDR2 SASEGT. CDR3 length: 14 amino acids. The V end lost 6 bases, the J end lost 0 bases, and 12 bases lay between the germline ends.

The J gene is TRBJ2-6, the V gene TRBV5-4; 7 bases fit TRBD1. The CDR3 runs 16 residues. The germline CDR1 and CDR2 sequences are SGHNT and YYREEE (reference sequence). V lost 2 bases to trimming and J lost 0 bases; unmatched junction nucleotides: 2. CDR3 sequence reads: CASSLGQDSGANVLTF. CDR3 in DNA: TGTGCCAGCAGCTTAGGACAGGACTCTGGGGCCAACGTCCTGACTTTC.

The V and J genes are TRBV27 and TRBJ2-3, with TRBD2 identical over 8 bases. CDR1 and CDR2 (germline): MNHEY, SMNVEV (reference sequence). The ends lost 6 bases at V and 2 bases at J; junction bases unmatched: 7. This CDR3 contains 15 residues. Written as DNA, the CDR3 is TGTGCCAGCAGGCCAGCGGGAGTAATCACAGATACGCAGTATTTT. It translates to CASRPAGVITDTQYF.

The V call is TRBV7-3, the J call TRBJ1-1; D is undetermined. V lost 2 bases to trimming and J lost 1 base, with 8 bases between them. This CDR3 has 14 residues. The germline V gene has CDR1 SGHTA and CDR2 FQGTGA. The CDR3 protein is CASSLYPGNTEAFF. The CDR3, as DNA: TGTGCCAGCAGCTTATACCCAGGGAACACTGAAGCTTTCTTT.

The chain combines TRBV29-1 with TRBJ2-3; 8 bases agree with TRBD1. In germline, CDR1 is SQVTM, CDR2 ANQGSEA. CDR3 length: 13 residues. J gave up 0 bases and V 7 bases, and 3 bases lay outside the gene matches. The CDR3 protein is CSGGQASTDTQYF. The CDR3 coding sequence is TGCAGCGGGGGACAGGCCAGCACAGATACGCAGTATTTT.

This rearrangement joins TRBV15 to TRBJ2-1; the D gene is possibly TRBD2 (5 bases). The CDR3 is 14 amino acids. Deletions cut 1 base from V and 5 bases from J, with 9 bases between. Germline V gene data show CDR1 as LNHNV and CDR2 as YYDKDF (reference sequence). The CDR3 sequence is CATSRAASNNEQFF. In DNA form, the CDR3 reads TGTGCCACCAGCAGAGCGGCTAGCAACAATGAGCAGTTCTTC.

This clone was seen more than once but under ten times. The gene calls are TRBV19 and TRBJ1-1; D is perhaps TRBD1 (5 bases). The CDR3 consists of 14 residues. With 8 bases removed from V and 5 bases from J, the gap between germline ends came to 18 bases. Germline V gives CDR1 LNHDA, CDR2 SQIVND (reference sequence). CDR3 sequence (DNA): TGTGCCAGTCCGGAGCAGGGAAGGAATACTGAAGCTTTCTTT. Translation gives CASPEQGRNTEAFF.

This chain uses TRBV28 with TRBJ1-4, with D possibly being TRBD1 (5 bases). Germline V gene sequence: CDR1 MDHEN, CDR2 SYDVKM. V lost 5 bases, J lost 13 bases, and 17 bases lay in between. CDR3 size: 13 residues. This CDR3 reads CASSIPGVGGLFF. CDR3 in DNA: TGTGCCAGCAGTATCCCGGGTGTGGGGGGACTGTTTTTT.

This chain links TRBV10-3 with TRBJ2-3; D may match TRBD1 or TRBD2 (5 bases each). The CDR3 has 16 residues. Trimming cost V 8 bases and J 2 bases, with 20 bases left between them. Germline V CDR1 and CDR2: ENHRY, SYGVKD. In nucleotides, the CDR3 is TGTGCCATCTCACAACACCGGGACGGAAACACAGATACGCAGTATTTT. This codes for CAISQHRDGNTDTQYF.